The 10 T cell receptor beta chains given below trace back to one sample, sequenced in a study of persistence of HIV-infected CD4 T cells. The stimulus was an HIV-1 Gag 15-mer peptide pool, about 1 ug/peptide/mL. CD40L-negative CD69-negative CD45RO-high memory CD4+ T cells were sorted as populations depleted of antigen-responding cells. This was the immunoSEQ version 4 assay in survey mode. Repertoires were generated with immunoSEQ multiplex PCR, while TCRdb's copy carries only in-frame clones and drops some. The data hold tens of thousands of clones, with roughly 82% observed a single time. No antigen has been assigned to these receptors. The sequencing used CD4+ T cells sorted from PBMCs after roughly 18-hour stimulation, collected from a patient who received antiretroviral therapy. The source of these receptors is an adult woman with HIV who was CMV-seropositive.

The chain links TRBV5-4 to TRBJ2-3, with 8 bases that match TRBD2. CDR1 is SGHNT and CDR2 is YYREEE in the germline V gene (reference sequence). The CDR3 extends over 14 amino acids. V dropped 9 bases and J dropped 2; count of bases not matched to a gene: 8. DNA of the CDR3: TGTGCCATCACAAAGGGACTAGACACAGATACGCAGTATTTT. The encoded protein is CAITKGLDTDTQYF. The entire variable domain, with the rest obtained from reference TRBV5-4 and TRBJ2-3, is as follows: ETGVTQSPTHLIKTRGQQVTLRCSSQSGHNTVSWYQQALGQGPQFIFQYYREEENGRGNFPPRFSGLQFPNYSSELNVNALELDDSALYLCAITKGLDTDTQYFGPGTRLTVL.

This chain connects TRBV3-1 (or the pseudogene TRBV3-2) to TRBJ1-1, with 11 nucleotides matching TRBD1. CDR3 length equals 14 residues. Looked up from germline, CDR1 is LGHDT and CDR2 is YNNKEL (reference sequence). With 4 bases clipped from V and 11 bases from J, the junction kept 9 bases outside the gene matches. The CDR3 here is CASSPSDRGQRAFF. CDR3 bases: TGTGCCAGCAGCCCATCGGACAGGGGGCAAAGGGCTTTCTTT.

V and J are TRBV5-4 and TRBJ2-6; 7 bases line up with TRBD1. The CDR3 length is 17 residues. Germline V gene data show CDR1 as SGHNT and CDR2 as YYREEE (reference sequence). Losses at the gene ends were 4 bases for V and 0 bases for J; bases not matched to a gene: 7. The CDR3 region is CASSGRDSYSGANVLTF. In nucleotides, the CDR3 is TGTGCCAGCAGCGGACGGGACAGCTACTCTGGGGCCAACGTCCTGACTTTC.

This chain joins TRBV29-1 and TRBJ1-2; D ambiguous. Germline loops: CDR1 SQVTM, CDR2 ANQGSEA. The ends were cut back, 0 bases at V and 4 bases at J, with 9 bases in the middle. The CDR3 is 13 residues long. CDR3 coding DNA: TGCAGCGTTGAAGAAGGGCGGTTCTATGGCTACACCTTC. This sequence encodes CSVEEGRFYGYTF.

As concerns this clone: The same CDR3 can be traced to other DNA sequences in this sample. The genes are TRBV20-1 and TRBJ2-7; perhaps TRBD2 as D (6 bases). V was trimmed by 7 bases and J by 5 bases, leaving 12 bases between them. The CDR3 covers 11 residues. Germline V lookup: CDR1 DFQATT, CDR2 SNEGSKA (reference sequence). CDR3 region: CSVPEGDEQYF. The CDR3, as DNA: TGCAGTGTCCCGGAGGGCGACGAGCAGTACTTC.

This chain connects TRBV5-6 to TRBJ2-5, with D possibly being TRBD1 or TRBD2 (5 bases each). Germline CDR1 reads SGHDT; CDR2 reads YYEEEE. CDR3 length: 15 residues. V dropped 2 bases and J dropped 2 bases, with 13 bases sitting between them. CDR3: CASSLVGRAQETQYF. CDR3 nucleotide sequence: TGTGCCAGCAGCTTAGTGGGACGAGCTCAAGAGACCCAGTACTTC.

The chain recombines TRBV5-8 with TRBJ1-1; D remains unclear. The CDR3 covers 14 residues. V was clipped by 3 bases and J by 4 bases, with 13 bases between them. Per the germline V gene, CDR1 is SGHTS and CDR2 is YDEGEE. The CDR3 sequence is CASSSARISTEAFF. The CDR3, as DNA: TGTGCCAGCAGCTCCGCAAGAATCAGCACTGAAGCTTTCTTT.

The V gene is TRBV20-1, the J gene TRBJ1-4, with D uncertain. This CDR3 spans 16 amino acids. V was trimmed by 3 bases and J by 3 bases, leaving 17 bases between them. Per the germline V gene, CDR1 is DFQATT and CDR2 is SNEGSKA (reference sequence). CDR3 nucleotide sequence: TGCAGTGCTAGTTCGTCGAGGGTACAGTCTAATGAAAAACTGTTTTTT. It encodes CSASSSRVQSNEKLFF.

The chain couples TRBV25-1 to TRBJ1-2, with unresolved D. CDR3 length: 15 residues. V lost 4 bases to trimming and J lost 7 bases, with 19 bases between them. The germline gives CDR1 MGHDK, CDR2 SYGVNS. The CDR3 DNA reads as TGTGCCAGCAGTGCCTCCGGGAAGGGCCCGATTGGCTACACCTTC. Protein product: CASSASGKGPIGYTF.

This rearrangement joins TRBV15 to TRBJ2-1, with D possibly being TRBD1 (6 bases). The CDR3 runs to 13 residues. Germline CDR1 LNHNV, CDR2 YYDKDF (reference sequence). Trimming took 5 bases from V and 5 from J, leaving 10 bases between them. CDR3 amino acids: CATSLDRNNEQFF. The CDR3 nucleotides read TGTGCCACCAGCCTGGACAGAAACAATGAGCAGTTCTTC.